This T cell receptor beta chain was captured in a study of lymphopenia after photon versus proton radiotherapy. TCRdb's table, derived via immunoSEQ multiplex PCR, lists solely in-frame clones and lacks some. The data hold roughly 41,000 clones, with more than 75% observed a single time. Comments on this clone: Its antigen is still unknown.

Germline CDR1 is SGHTA and CDR2 is FQGTGA. The CDR3 is made up of 15 amino acids. J lost 9 bases, V lost 2 bases, and 8 bases had no gene match. Notes on the study in general: Oligoclonal CD8+ Temra expansion after nadir drove photon patients' diversity drop. Photon-treated patients lost naive T cells and TCR diversity; proton-treated stayed stable. Larger post-nadir TCR diversity loss correlated inversely with survival in deceased patients. Survival link was tested only in deceased patients; proton benefit remains a possibility.

Sequenced here: peripheral blood, sampled from a patient treated with photon-based radiotherapy. V usage is TRBV7-3 and J usage is TRBJ2-1; TRBD2 aligns across 9 bases. The receptor comes from a man aged 50 or older with gastric cancer. CDR3 in amino acids: CASSLRGLAYGEQFF. For the CDR3, the DNA is TGTGCCAGCAGCTTACGGGGACTAGCCTACGGTGAGCAGTTCTTC.